This T cell receptor beta chain comes out of a study of long-term antiretroviral therapy in people with HIV. At the level of the study: It was about a decade before the 2015 immediate-ART recommendation that the earliest samples were taken.

With respect to this clone: The target antigen is unknown.

Germline CDR1 SGHTS, CDR2 YDEGEE. This CDR3 region has 15 residues. V lost 5 bases, J lost 7 bases, and 7 bases stayed unmatched. General study points: Controls showed broader CDR3 length ranges than did the HIV repertoires.

It was version v3.0 of the immunoSEQ assay that was run at survey level. The assay was immunoSEQ multiplex PCR, and TCRdb's table has in-frame clones only and misses some. Of 21,000 or so clones listed, 88% are singletons. Sequencing was performed on unsorted PBMCs, taken 2.3 years after starting antiretroviral therapy. The source of this sequence is a man aged 55 to 70 with HIV. This chain uses TRBV5-8 with TRBJ2-1; 12 nucleotides match TRBD2. The CDR3 reads CASRTSGSEGNEQFF. In DNA form, the CDR3 reads TGTGCCAGCAGGACTAGCGGGAGTGAGGGTAATGAGCAGTTCTTC.